The following is a T cell receptor beta chain sequence with its context. This sample was included in a study of T cells in Graves' hyperthyroidism and ophthalmopathy. Study information: At initial diagnosis, before any treatment had begun, peripheral blood was obtained.

Amplified regions were TCR beta CDR3 sequences from RNA transcripts. When the TCR CDR3 underwent first-round RT-PCR, the HTBI primer set was used. TCRdb re-called the multiplex PCR reads through MiXCR, storing one row per CDR3 protein. Among about 520,000 distinct CDR3 sequences listed, 20% were seen once. Graves' hyperthyroidism without ophthalmopathy progression within 18 months was termed stable. Hyperthyroidism was newly diagnosed in patients aged 18 to 65 (duration under 2 months). V dropped 6 bases and J dropped 0; count of bases not matched to a gene: 2. CDR1 and CDR2 (germline): MNHNS, SASEGT. The CDR3 consists of 15 residues.

V gene TRBV6-1 combines with J gene TRBJ2-6; the match to TRBD1 covers 7 bases. Material for sequencing was blood. This receptor was taken from a young man with Graves' hyperthyroidism. CDR3 sequence: CASRTGTSGANVLTF. The CDR3 nucleotides read TGTGCCAGCAGGACAGGGACCTCTGGGGCCAACGTCCTGACTTTC.